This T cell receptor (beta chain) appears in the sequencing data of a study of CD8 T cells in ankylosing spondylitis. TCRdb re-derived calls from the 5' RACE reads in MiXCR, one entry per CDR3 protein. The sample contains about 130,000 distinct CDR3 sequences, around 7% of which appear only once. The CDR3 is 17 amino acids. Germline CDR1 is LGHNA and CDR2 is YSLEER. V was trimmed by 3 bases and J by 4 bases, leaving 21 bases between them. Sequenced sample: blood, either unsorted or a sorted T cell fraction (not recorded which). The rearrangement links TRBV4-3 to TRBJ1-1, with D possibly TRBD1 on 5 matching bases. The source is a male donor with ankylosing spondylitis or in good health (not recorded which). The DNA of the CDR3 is TGCGCCAGCAGCCATAATAACCGGGACTTTGGGGGCACTGAAGCTTTCTTT. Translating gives CASSHNNRDFGGTEAFF.